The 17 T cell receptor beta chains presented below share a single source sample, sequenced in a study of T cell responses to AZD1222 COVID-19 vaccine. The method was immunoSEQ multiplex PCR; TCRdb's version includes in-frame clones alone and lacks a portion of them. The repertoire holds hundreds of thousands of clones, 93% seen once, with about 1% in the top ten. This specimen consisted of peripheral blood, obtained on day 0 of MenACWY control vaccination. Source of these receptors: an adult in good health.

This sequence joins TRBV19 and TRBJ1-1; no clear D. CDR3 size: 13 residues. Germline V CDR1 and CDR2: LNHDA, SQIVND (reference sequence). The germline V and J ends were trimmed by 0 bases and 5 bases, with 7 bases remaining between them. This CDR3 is CASSIDLRTEAFF. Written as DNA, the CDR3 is TGTGCCAGTAGTATAGATCTGAGGACTGAAGCTTTCTTT.

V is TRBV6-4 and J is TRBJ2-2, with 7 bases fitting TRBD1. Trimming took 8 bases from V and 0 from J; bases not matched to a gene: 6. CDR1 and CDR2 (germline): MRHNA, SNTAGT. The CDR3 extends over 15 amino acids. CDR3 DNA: TGTGCCAGCGCCAGACAGGGCGCGAACACCGGGGAGCTGTTTTTT. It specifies CASARQGANTGELFF.

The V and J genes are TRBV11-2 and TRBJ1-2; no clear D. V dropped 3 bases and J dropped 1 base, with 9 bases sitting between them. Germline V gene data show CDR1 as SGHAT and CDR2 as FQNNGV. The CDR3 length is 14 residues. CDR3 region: CASSFVQINYGYTF. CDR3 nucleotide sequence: TGTGCCAGCAGCTTTGTTCAGATTAACTATGGCTACACCTTC. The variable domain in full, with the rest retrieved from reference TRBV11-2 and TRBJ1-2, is EAGVAQSPRYKIIEKRQSVAFWCNPISGHATLYWYQQILGQGPKLLIQFQNNGVVDDSQLPKDRFSAERLKGVDSTLKIQPAKLEDSAVYLCASSFVQINYGYTFGSGTRLTVV.

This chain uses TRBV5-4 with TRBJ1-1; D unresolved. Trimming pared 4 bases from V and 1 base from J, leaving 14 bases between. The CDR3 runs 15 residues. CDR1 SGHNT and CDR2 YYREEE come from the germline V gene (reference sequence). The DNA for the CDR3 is TGTGCCAGCAGCCGCCCGACCGTACCGAACACTGAAGCTTTCTTT. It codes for CASSRPTVPNTEAFF.

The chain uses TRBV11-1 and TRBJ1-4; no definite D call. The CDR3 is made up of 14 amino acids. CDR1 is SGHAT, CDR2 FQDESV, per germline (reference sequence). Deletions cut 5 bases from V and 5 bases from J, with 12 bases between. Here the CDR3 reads CASSITPENEKLFF. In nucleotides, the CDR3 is TGTGCCAGCAGCATTACGCCGGAAAATGAAAAACTGTTTTTT.

Here the CDR3 DNA reads TGCGCCAGCAGCCGCGGGGAGTTACTCTATAATTCACCCCTCCACTTT. Protein: CASSRGELLYNSPLHF. V usage is TRBV5-1 and J usage is TRBJ1-6, with unresolved D. This CDR3 spans 16 amino acids. V gave up 4 bases and J gave up 3 bases, with 14 bases separating them. Germline V lookup: CDR1 SGHRS, CDR2 YFSETQ.

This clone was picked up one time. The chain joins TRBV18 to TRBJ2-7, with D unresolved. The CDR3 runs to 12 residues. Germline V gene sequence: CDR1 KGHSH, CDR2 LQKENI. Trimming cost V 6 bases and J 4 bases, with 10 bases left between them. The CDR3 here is CASSREAYEQYF. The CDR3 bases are TGTGCCAGCTCCAGAGAAGCATACGAGCAGTACTTC.

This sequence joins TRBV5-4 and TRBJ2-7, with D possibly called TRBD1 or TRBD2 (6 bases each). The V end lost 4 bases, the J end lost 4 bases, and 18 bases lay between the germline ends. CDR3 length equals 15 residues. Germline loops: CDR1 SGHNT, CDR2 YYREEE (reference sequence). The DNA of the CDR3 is TGTGCCAGCAGCCCGAGAGGGGGGCCCGGTTACGAGCAGTACTTC. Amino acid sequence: CASSPRGGPGYEQYF.

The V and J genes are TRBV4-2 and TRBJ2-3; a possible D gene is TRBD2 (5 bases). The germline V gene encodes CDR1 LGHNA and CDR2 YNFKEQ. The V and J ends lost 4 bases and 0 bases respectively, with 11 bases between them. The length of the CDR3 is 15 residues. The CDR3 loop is CASSRAVDSTDTQYF. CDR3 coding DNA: TGTGCCAGCAGCCGAGCGGTAGATAGCACAGATACGCAGTATTTT.

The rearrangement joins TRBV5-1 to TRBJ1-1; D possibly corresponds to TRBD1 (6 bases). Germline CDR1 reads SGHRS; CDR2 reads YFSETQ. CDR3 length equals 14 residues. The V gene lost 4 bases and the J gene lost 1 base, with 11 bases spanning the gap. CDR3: CASSPGTKNTEAFF. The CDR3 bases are TGCGCCAGCAGCCCGGGGACAAAGAACACTGAAGCTTTCTTT.

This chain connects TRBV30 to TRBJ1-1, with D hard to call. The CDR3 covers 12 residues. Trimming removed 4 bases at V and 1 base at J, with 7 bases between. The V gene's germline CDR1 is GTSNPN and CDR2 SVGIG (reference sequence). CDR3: CAWTAGNTEAFF. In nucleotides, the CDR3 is TGTGCCTGGACGGCGGGGAACACTGAAGCTTTCTTT.

The CDR3 here is CASSWGPGRETQYF. In DNA form, the CDR3 reads TGTGCCAGCAGTTGGGGGCCCGGAAGAGAGACCCAGTACTTC. This sequence joins TRBV6-5 and TRBJ2-5; D might be TRBD1 (6 bases). The V and J ends lost 4 bases and 4 bases respectively, with 13 bases between them. From germline, CDR1 is MNHEY and CDR2 SVGAGI. There are 14 residues in the CDR3.

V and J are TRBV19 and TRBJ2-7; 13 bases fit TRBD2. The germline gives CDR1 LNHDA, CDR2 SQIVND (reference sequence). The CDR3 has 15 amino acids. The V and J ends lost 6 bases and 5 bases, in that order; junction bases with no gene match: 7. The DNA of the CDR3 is TGTGCCAGTAGCCCCGGGACTAGCGGGGCCCACGAGCAGTACTTC. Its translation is CASSPGTSGAHEQYF.

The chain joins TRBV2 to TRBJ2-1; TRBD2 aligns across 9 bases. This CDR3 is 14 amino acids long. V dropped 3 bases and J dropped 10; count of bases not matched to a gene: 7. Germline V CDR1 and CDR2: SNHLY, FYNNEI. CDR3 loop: CASSDGGGAWEQFF. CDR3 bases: TGTGCCAGCAGTGATGGCGGGGGGGCTTGGGAGCAGTTCTTC.

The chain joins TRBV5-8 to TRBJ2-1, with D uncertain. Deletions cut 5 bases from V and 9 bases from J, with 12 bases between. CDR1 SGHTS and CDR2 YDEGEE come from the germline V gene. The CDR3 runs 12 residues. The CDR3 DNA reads TGTGCCAGCAGTACTCAGTTGGCTGAGCAGTTCTTC. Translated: CASSTQLAEQFF. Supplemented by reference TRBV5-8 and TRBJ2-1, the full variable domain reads EAGVTQSPTHLIKTRGQQATLRCSPISGHTSVYWYQQALGLGLQFLLWYDEGEERNRGNFPPRFSGRQFPNYSSELNVNALELEDSALYLCASSTQLAEQFFGPGTRLTVL.

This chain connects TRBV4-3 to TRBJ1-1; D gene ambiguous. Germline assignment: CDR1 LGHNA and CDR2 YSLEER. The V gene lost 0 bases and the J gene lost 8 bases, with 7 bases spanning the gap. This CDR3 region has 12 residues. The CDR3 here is CASSQDFREAFF. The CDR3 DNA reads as TGCGCCAGCAGCCAAGATTTCAGGGAAGCTTTCTTT.

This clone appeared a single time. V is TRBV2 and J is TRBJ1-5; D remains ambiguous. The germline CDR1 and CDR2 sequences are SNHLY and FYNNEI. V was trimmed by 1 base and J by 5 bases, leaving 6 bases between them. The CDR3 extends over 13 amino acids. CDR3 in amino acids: CASSEGYYQPQHF. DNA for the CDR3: TGTGCCAGCAGTGAAGGGTATTATCAGCCCCAGCATTTT.